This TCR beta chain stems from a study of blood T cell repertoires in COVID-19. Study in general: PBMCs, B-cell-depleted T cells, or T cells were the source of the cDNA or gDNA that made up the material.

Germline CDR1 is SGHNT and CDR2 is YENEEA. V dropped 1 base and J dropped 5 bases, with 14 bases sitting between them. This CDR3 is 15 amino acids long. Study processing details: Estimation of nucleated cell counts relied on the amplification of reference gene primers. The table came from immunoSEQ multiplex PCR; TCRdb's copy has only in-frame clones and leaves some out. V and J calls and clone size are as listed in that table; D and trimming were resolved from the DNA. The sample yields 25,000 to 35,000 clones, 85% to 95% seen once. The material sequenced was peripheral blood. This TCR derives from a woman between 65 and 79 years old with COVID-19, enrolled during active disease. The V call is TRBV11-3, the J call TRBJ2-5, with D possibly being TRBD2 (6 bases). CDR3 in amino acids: CASSLGLVRGETQYF. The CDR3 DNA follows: TGTGCCAGCAGCTTAGGACTAGTTCGTGGGGAGACCCAGTACTTC.